The 29 T cell receptor beta chains below were found in one sample sequenced in a study of T-cell reconstitution after alpha-beta-depleted transplantation in children. Library preparation (for TCRbeta) was performed with unique molecular identifiers. In TCRdb, the PCR reads were re-called with MiXCR into one record per CDR3 protein. The table shows fewer than 400,000 distinct CDR3 sequences, with roughly 22% occurring only once. The sequenced sample was PBMCs from the stem cell graft donor, obtained from the stem cell graft. These receptor sequences come from a human donor who donated a stem cell graft to a child with acute myeloid leukemia.

The chain uses TRBV12-3 or TRBV12-4 and TRBJ2-1; 8 bases are a match to TRBD2. The CDR3 runs 14 residues. The junction had 7 bases not matched to a gene; V was cut back by 6 bases and J by 6 bases. CDR3 in amino acids: CASSSGTSSNEQFF. The CDR3 bases are TGTGCCAGCAGCTCCGGGACTAGTAGCAATGAGCAGTTCTTC.

The chain employs TRBV20-1 and TRBJ2-1; a possible D gene is TRBD1 (6 bases). CDR1 and CDR2 from the germline V gene are DFQATT and SNEGSKA (reference sequence). There are 16 residues in the CDR3. Trimming pared 0 bases from V and 8 bases from J, leaving 20 bases between. The CDR3 reads CSARDLEDWNRDEQFF. The CDR3 DNA reads as TGCAGTGCTAGAGATCTGGAGGACTGGAACAGGGATGAGCAGTTCTTC.

Details on this clonotype: At one end the junction does not follow the germline gene, possibly because of a read error. V and J are TRBV6-5 and TRBJ2-1; D remains unclear. Germline values: CDR1 MNHEY, CDR2 SVGAGI. This CDR3 has 15 residues. The CDR3 loop is CASGYLATVDNEQFF. The DNA of the CDR3 is TGTGCCAGCGGTTACCTGGCCACGGTAGACAATGAGCAGTTCTTC.

At least ten counts were recorded for this clonotype. The chain recombines TRBV12-3 or TRBV12-4 with TRBJ2-2, with a possible D match to TRBD2 (6 bases). The CDR3 is made up of 15 amino acids. Between the trimmed V and J ends, which lost 6 bases and 5 bases, there was a span of 16 bases. CDR3: CASRSGGTETGELFF. The CDR3 bases are TGTGCCAGCAGATCTGGGGGGACGGAGACCGGGGAGCTGTTTTTT.

This clonotype was recorded at least ten times. The J gene is TRBJ2-2, the V gene TRBV20-1; a weak D match, TRBD2 (5 bases). The CDR3 totals 11 residues. Trimming removed 6 bases from V and 5 bases from J, with 7 bases in between. Germline CDR1 and CDR2: DFQATT and SNEGSKA (reference sequence). Here the CDR3 DNA reads TGCAGTGCAAAGCGGACCGGGGAGCTGTTTTTT. It translates to CSAKRTGELFF.

This clonotype was detected only a few times. This chain links TRBV12-3 or TRBV12-4 with TRBJ2-1; D is possibly TRBD2 (6 bases). Trimming cost V 5 bases and J 7 bases, with 24 bases left between them. The CDR3 sequence is 17 residues long. The CDR3 DNA reads as TGTGCCAGCAGTCTAAGTTTACTAGCAGCCCCCCAAAATGAGCAGTTCTTC. Translating it yields CASSLSLLAAPQNEQFF.

In its sample, this clonotype was seen a few times. The chain is built from TRBV20-1 and TRBJ2-5; either TRBD1 or TRBD2 may supply D (5 bases each). CDR3 length: 15 amino acids. Germline loops: CDR1 DFQATT, CDR2 SNEGSKA (reference sequence). The V gene lost 1 base and the J gene lost 5 bases, with 17 bases spanning the gap. The CDR3 sequence is CSARAGRGRVETQYF. The CDR3 DNA is TGCAGTGCTAGAGCGGGTCGGGGCAGAGTGGAGACCCAGTACTTC.

CDR3 sequence (DNA): TGTGCCAGCAGTGATCTCAGGACAGGCTCCTACGAGCAGTACTTC. The encoded protein is CASSDLRTGSYEQYF. The chain combines TRBV6-1 with TRBJ2-7, with TRBD1 matching 7 bases. V dropped 3 bases and J dropped 0; count of bases not matched to a gene: 5. Germline CDR1 MNHNS, CDR2 SASEGT. CDR3 length: 15 amino acids.

This chain joins TRBV12-3 or TRBV12-4 and TRBJ1-5; D possibly corresponds to TRBD1 (6 bases). Trimming cost V 1 base and J 6 bases, with 16 bases left between them. The CDR3 is 16 residues long. The CDR3 sequence is CASSLGLGGKLQPQHF. As DNA, the CDR3 is TGTGCCAGCAGTTTAGGGTTGGGGGGCAAGCTTCAGCCCCAGCATTTT.

The rearrangement joins TRBV2 to TRBJ1-4; D unresolved. The germline V gene has CDR1 SNHLY and CDR2 FYNNEI. The CDR3 sequence is 11 residues long. The V end lost 8 bases, the J end lost 9 bases, and 10 bases lay between the germline ends. The CDR3 DNA follows: TGTGCCAGCCATCCCGTCCAAAAACTGTTTTTT. Translated, it gives CASHPVQKLFF.

This clonotype was seen repeatedly, ten times or more. The chain uses TRBV7-2 and TRBJ1-1; D not resolved. This CDR3 has 12 residues. Germline CDR1 reads SGHTA; CDR2 reads FQGNSA. The ends were cut back, 1 base at V and 8 bases at J, with 8 bases in the middle. CDR3 coding DNA: TGTGCCAGCAGCTTAGAAGTTTCAGAAGCTTTCTTT. Its translation: CASSLEVSEAFF.

This clonotype has a count of ten or more. The chain joins TRBV4-1 to TRBJ1-5; D is ambiguous. V was pared by 6 bases and J by 0 bases, with 12 bases between. This CDR3 contains 15 residues. CDR1 MGHRA and CDR2 YSYEKL come from the germline V gene. CDR3 loop: CASRFEDYSNQPQHF. As DNA, the CDR3 is TGCGCCAGCAGATTCGAGGATTATAGCAATCAGCCCCAGCATTTT.

This clonotype was detected a few times. The V gene is TRBV4-2, the J gene TRBJ2-7; D is perhaps TRBD1 or TRBD2 (6 bases each). The germline CDR1 and CDR2 sequences are LGHNA and YNFKEQ. Trimming shortened V by 0 bases and J by 1 base, and 13 bases separated the two germline ends. The CDR3 has 16 residues. CDR3 bases: TGTGCCAGCAGCCAAGATGCAGGGGAGGTTTCCTACGAGCAGTACTTC. This encodes CASSQDAGEVSYEQYF.

This clonotype has at least ten counts. This chain uses TRBV25-1 with TRBJ2-7; 12 bases align to TRBD1. With V trimmed by 6 bases and J by 5 bases, 8 bases remained unmatched. The CDR3 is made up of 15 amino acids. Germline V lookup: CDR1 MGHDK, CDR2 SYGVNS. CDR3 in amino acids: CASSFGGTGGHEQYF. In DNA form, the CDR3 reads TGTGCCAGCAGCTTCGGTGGGACAGGGGGCCACGAGCAGTACTTC.

This clonotype was found a few times. The genes are TRBV19 and TRBJ1-5; 7 bases are a match to TRBD1. Germline CDR1 and CDR2: LNHDA and SQIVND (reference sequence). V shed 6 bases and J 5 bases; nucleotides not matched to a gene: 10. CDR3 length: 15 residues. CDR3 nucleotide sequence: TGTGCCAGTAGCATGCAGGGGGTTCGTGATCAGCCCCAGCATTTT. It is translated as CASSMQGVRDQPQHF.

In its sample, this clonotype was seen a few times. The CDR3 bases are TGTGCCAGCCACCCTAGCGGGTTAAGCTCCTACGAGCAGTACTTC. Protein product: CASHPSGLSSYEQYF. The rearrangement links TRBV28 to TRBJ2-7; 8 bases agree with TRBD2. After removal of 8 bases from V and 0 bases from J, the junction contained 9 bases not matched to a gene. This CDR3 is 15 amino acids long. Germline loops: CDR1 MDHEN, CDR2 SYDVKM.

This clonotype occurred a few times. The chain carries TRBV6-1 and TRBJ2-3; D tentatively fits TRBD1 or TRBD2 (5 bases each). This CDR3 contains 14 residues. Germline-derived CDR1 and CDR2 are MNHNS and SASEGT. Trimming took off 6 bases at V and 1 base at J, with 11 bases between the two ends. The CDR3 DNA reads as TGTGCCAGCAGAAGGGGAGTCGGCACAGATACGCAGTATTTT. It encodes CASRRGVGTDTQYF.

This clonotype has ten or more counts. The chain couples TRBV6-1 to TRBJ2-3; D uncertain. The CDR3 totals 12 residues. The germline CDR1 and CDR2 sequences are MNHNS and SASEGT. V was trimmed by 8 bases and J by 4 bases, leaving 10 bases between them. The CDR3, as DNA: TGTGCCAGCGCTGGCCAATCAGATACGCAGTATTTT. This codes for CASAGQSDTQYF.

The chain links TRBV12-3 or TRBV12-4 to TRBJ2-7; D is possibly TRBD1 or TRBD2 (5 bases each). The CDR3 loop spans 14 amino acids. V lost 2 bases and J 6 bases, leaving 14 bases between the germline ends. The CDR3 is CASSLIVGVPEQYF. In DNA, the CDR3 is TGTGCCAGCAGTTTAATAGTGGGGGTACCCGAGCAGTACTTC.

This chain links TRBV29-1 with TRBJ2-1, with 8 bases identical to TRBD1. V trimming: 7 bases; J trimming: 2 bases; junction bases outside the gene matches: 10. Germline V lookup: CDR1 SQVTM, CDR2 ANQGSEA. This CDR3 contains 15 residues. The CDR3 DNA reads as TGCAGCGCTGCCGGGACAGGATTTCCCTACAATGAGCAGTTCTTC. This gives the protein CSAAGTGFPYNEQFF.

This clonotype was observed at least ten times. J is TRBJ2-3 and V is TRBV6-1; D unclear. The germline V gene encodes CDR1 MNHNS and CDR2 SASEGT. The CDR3 loop spans 13 amino acids. Trimming took off 5 bases at V and 8 bases at J, with 14 bases between the two ends. The CDR3 coding sequence is TGTGCCAGCAGTAAACCTGAAGCTGGTACGCAGTATTTT. Its protein product is CASSKPEAGTQYF.

This clonotype occurred many times. This rearrangement joins TRBV15 to TRBJ2-7; perhaps TRBD1 as D (5 bases). CDR1 and CDR2 (germline): LNHNV, YYDKDF (reference sequence). The CDR3 is made up of 15 amino acids. The ends were cut back, 2 bases at V and 2 bases at J, with 13 bases in the middle. The CDR3 spells CATSRFLDSPYEQYF. In DNA form, the CDR3 reads TGTGCCACCAGCAGATTTCTCGACAGCCCCTACGAGCAGTACTTC.

This clonotype was seen repeatedly, ten times or more. The V and J genes are TRBV12-3 or TRBV12-4 and TRBJ1-4, with 7 bases aligning to TRBD1. CDR3 length: 14 residues. J lost 8 bases, V lost 5 bases, and 8 bases had no gene match. CDR3 loop: CASSERQGHEKLFF. The CDR3 bases are TGTGCCAGCAGTGAAAGACAGGGACACGAAAAACTGTTTTTT.

This clonotype was detected only a few times. The chain uses TRBV20-1 and TRBJ2-7; D possibly corresponds to TRBD2 (8 bases). Deletions cut 5 bases from V and 0 bases from J, with 20 bases between. CDR1 is DFQATT, CDR2 SNEGSKA, per germline (reference sequence). CDR3 length equals 16 residues. Here the CDR3 reads CSAEGASGYLSYEQYF. DNA of the CDR3: TGCAGTGCTGAGGGGGCTAGCGGGTACCTCTCCTACGAGCAGTACTTC.

This chain connects TRBV12-3 or TRBV12-4 to TRBJ1-1; maybe TRBD1 (6 bases). Deletions cut 8 bases from V and 1 base from J, with 14 bases between. CDR3 size: 14 residues. The CDR3: CASRRDISNTEAFF. DNA of the CDR3: TGTGCCAGCCGTCGGGACATTTCGAACACTGAAGCTTTCTTT.

V is TRBV6-1 and J is TRBJ1-5, with D tentatively TRBD1 (6 bases). The CDR3 runs to 15 residues. Trimming removed 2 bases from V and 7 bases from J, with 15 bases in between. Germline loops: CDR1 MNHNS, CDR2 SASEGT. The CDR3 nucleotides are TGTGCCAGCAGTGAATTGGGCAGGGGAGGGCAGCCCCAGCATTTT. It specifies CASSELGRGGQPQHF.

This clonotype was recorded a few times. The CDR3 reads CASSLEGLSGQPQHF. The CDR3 bases are TGTGCCAGCAGCTTGGAGGGGTTATCAGGGCAGCCCCAGCATTTT. The chain carries TRBV12-3 or TRBV12-4 and TRBJ1-5; D is perhaps TRBD1 (5 bases). This CDR3 is 15 amino acids long. The V gene lost 6 bases and the J gene lost 7 bases, with 19 bases spanning the gap.

V gene TRBV2 combines with J gene TRBJ2-7; TRBD2 agrees at 10 bases. There are 16 residues in the CDR3. The junction had 4 bases not matched to a gene; V was cut back by 2 bases and J by 0 bases. The germline V gene encodes CDR1 SNHLY and CDR2 FYNNEI. The CDR3 sequence: CASSETSGVSSYEQYF. In DNA form, the CDR3 reads TGTGCCAGCAGTGAAACTAGCGGGGTTAGCTCCTACGAGCAGTACTTC. The full variable domain, completed using reference TRBV2 and TRBJ2-7, is EPEVTQTPSHQVTQMGQEVILRCVPISNHLYFYWYRQILGQKVEFLVSFYNNEISEKSEIFDDQFSVERPDGSNFTLKIRSTKLEDSAMYFCASSETSGVSSYEQYFGPGTRLTVT.

The chain employs TRBV6-1 and TRBJ2-2; the match to TRBD2 covers 10 bases. In germline, CDR1 is MNHNS, CDR2 SASEGT. J gave up 4 bases and V 3 bases, and 8 bases lay outside the gene matches. The CDR3 totals 17 residues. CDR3 coding DNA: TGTGCCAGCAGTGATATGCTAGCGGGAGTGAGCACCGGGGAGCTGTTTTTT. Translated, it gives CASSDMLAGVSTGELFF.